Listed here are 15 T cell receptor beta chains from one sample, sequenced in a study of blood T cells in healthy people across ages. The use of a sample-barcoded 5' primer and a J-beta primer mix characterized a second PCR of roughly 7 to 11 cycles. TCRdb passed the 5' RACE reads through MiXCR, listing each CDR3 protein once. The table records some 940,000 distinct CDR3 sequences, just under 30% of them present only once. These data were also reused for a study on T cells of mothers and their children.

The sample consisted of blood. The origin of the receptors is a woman in her thirties or forties in good health.

This chain joins TRBV10-3 and TRBJ2-1, with a weak D call TRBD1 (6 bases). This CDR3 spans 12 amino acids. CDR1 ENHRY and CDR2 SYGVKD come from the germline V gene. V dropped 4 bases and J dropped 10 bases, with 11 bases sitting between them. CDR3 bases: TGTGCCATCAGTGTGCAGGGGCGCGAGCAGTTCTTC. This translates into CAISVQGREQFF.

This rearrangement joins TRBV7-8 to TRBJ1-1; D gene uncertain. CDR1 is SGHVS, CDR2 FQNEAQ, per germline. The CDR3 has 14 residues. V shed 5 bases and J shed 0 bases, with 10 bases lying between them. CDR3 in amino acids: CASSPTAVNTEAFF. CDR3 sequence (DNA): TGTGCCAGCAGCCCGACGGCAGTGAACACTGAAGCTTTCTTT.

Worth noting for this clonotype: The junction departs from the called germline gene at one end, perhaps through a read error. The chain couples TRBV5-1 to TRBJ1-4; D unclear. Germline assignment: CDR1 SGHRS and CDR2 YFSETQ. The CDR3 sequence is 15 residues long. The CDR3 sequence: CASSLFGVANEKLFF. Here the CDR3 DNA reads TGTGCCAGCAGCTTGTTTGGGGTGGCTAATGAAAAACTGTTTTTT.

This chain joins TRBV9 and TRBJ2-1; 7 positions match TRBD2. The ends lost 0 bases at V and 7 bases at J; junction bases unmatched: 7. The CDR3 is made up of 15 amino acids. The germline gives CDR1 SGDLS, CDR2 YYNGEE. CDR3 sequence: CASSVVPGGGNEQFF. The DNA for the CDR3 is TGTGCCAGCAGCGTAGTCCCGGGGGGAGGGAATGAGCAGTTCTTC.

The sample holds a few counts of this clonotype. The chain employs TRBV18 and TRBJ2-5; the match to TRBD1 covers 10 bases. CDR1 and CDR2 (germline): KGHSH, LQKENI. After removal of 1 base from V and 5 bases from J, the junction contained 4 bases not matched to a gene. The CDR3 is 15 residues long. For the CDR3, the DNA is TGTGCCAGCTCACCACGACAGGGGGCATCGGAGACCCAGTACTTC. This encodes CASSPRQGASETQYF.

The chain combines TRBV20-1 with TRBJ2-1; D gene uncertain. The V gene lost 2 bases and the J gene lost 2 bases, with 16 bases spanning the gap. This CDR3 is built from 16 residues. Germline V CDR1 and CDR2: DFQATT, SNEGSKA (reference sequence). The CDR3 here is CSARILQSAPYNEQFF. In DNA form, the CDR3 reads TGCAGTGCTAGAATCCTACAGTCAGCTCCCTACAATGAGCAGTTCTTC.

This clonotype was seen a few times. The gene calls are TRBV4-1 and TRBJ1-5; D might be TRBD1 (5 bases). With 2 bases removed from V and 4 bases from J, the gap between germline ends came to 15 bases. Germline CDR1 is MGHRA and CDR2 is YSYEKL. The CDR3 contains 16 residues. The CDR3 sequence: CASSQPGGGSNQPQHF. The CDR3 nucleotides read TGCGCCAGCAGCCAACCCGGGGGAGGGAGTAATCAGCCCCAGCATTTT.

The sample holds one count of this clonotype. CDR3 sequence: CSVALRGSTGELFF. In DNA, the CDR3 is TGCAGCGTCGCCTTGAGGGGGTCCACCGGGGAGCTGTTTTTT. This chain links TRBV29-1 with TRBJ2-2; tentative D call: TRBD1 (6 bases). V was trimmed by 6 bases and J by 4 bases, leaving 15 bases between them. The CDR3 spans 14 residues. Germline CDR1 is SQVTM and CDR2 is ANQGSEA.

This clonotype was observed at least ten times. The chain is built from TRBV20-1 and TRBJ2-7, with no clear D. CDR1 and CDR2 (germline): DFQATT, SNEGSKA (reference sequence). This CDR3 is 12 amino acids long. The V end was cut by 3 bases, the J end by 5 bases, with 11 bases between. CDR3 protein: CSASGQDHEQYF. The CDR3 nucleotides are TGCAGTGCTAGTGGGCAGGACCACGAGCAGTACTTC.

The J gene is TRBJ2-1, the V gene TRBV6-2 or TRBV6-3; 7 bases map to TRBD1. Germline assignment: CDR1 MNHEY and CDR2 SVGEGT. Germline trimming cut 10 bases from V and 7 bases from J; bases unmatched to any gene: 13. CDR3 length: 14 amino acids. The CDR3 DNA follows: TGTGCCATCACGACAGGGACAATCTCTAATGAGCAGTTCTTC. Translated: CAITTGTISNEQFF.

Only one count was recorded for this clonotype. The CDR3: CAWSLEAFSNQPQHF. The CDR3 DNA reads TGTGCCTGGAGTCTGGAAGCTTTTAGCAATCAGCCCCAGCATTTT. The J gene is TRBJ1-5, the V gene TRBV30; D is undetermined. Germline V gives CDR1 GTSNPN, CDR2 SVGIG (reference sequence). This CDR3 spans 15 amino acids. V gave up 2 bases and J gave up 0 bases, with 11 bases separating them.

There are a few counts of this clonotype. The rearrangement uses TRBV7-2 and TRBJ2-7, with 9 bases matching TRBD1. Germline V gene sequence: CDR1 SGHTA, CDR2 FQGNSA. CDR3 size: 16 residues. V dropped 5 bases and J dropped 0; count of bases not matched to a gene: 8. In DNA, the CDR3 is TGTGCCAGCAGCCTGGGGACAGGGCTCGTCTCCTACGAGCAGTACTTC. As protein: CASSLGTGLVSYEQYF.

This chain links TRBV18 with TRBJ2-1; D call uncertain. Germline CDR1 KGHSH, CDR2 LQKENI. With 3 bases removed from V and 12 bases from J, the gap between germline ends came to 12 bases. This CDR3 is 12 amino acids long. CDR3 sequence: CASSPSEKWQFF. The CDR3 DNA reads TGTGCCAGCTCACCGAGTGAGAAGTGGCAGTTCTTC.

The V gene is TRBV28, the J gene TRBJ2-5; D perhaps matches TRBD2 (6 bases). CDR1 is MDHEN and CDR2 is SYDVKM in the germline V gene. The CDR3 runs to 15 residues. V was trimmed by 7 bases and J by 11 bases, leaving 26 bases between them. CDR3 nucleotides: TGTGCCAGCATCGAGAACCGGGACGTCCTTGGGGGGCAGTACTTC. Protein sequence: CASIENRDVLGGQYF.

As to this clonotype: A much larger clone sits a single nucleotide away, making a read error possible. As DNA, the CDR3 is TGTGCCAGCAGTTACCGGGACAGAGTTACCTCCTACAATGAGCAGTACTTC. Its translation: CASSYRDRVTSYNEQYF. The chain links TRBV6-2 or TRBV6-3 to TRBJ2-1; TRBD1 matches 7 bases. The DNA end favors TRBJ2-7, so the J call may be wrong. The CDR3 covers 17 residues. Germline V gene sequence: CDR1 MNHEY, CDR2 SVGEGT.